A selection of T cell receptor beta chains follows, all from one sample in a study of cytomegalovirus exposure and HLA in healthy donors. Some clones are missing from TCRdb's copy, which holds only in-frame ones; the method was immunoSEQ multiplex PCR. Of roughly 130,000 clones listed, just under 80% were seen once; the top ten hold roughly 1.9%. Sequenced input: PBMCs. These receptors were obtained from a woman in her thirties or forties in good health and CMV-seronegative. CDR3s leave out the opening cysteine and the closing phenylalanine or tryptophan. A D gene is named only where the DNA matches it firmly. The size field is filled for only some rows; it gives once, few, many or a size class.

V gene	J gene	D gene	clone size	CDR3 protein
TRBV6-1	NA	NA	NA	ASSEEEGGSYEQY
TRBV7-8	TRBJ2-2	NA	NA	ASSLEVGAKGELF
TRBV27	TRBJ1-1	NA	NA	ASSSQGQRFTEAF
TRBV28	TRBJ2-3	NA	NA	ASSATTRDTQY
TRBV30	TRBJ1-2	NA	NA	AWRQGIGGYT
TRBV6-5	TRBJ2-1	NA	NA	ASSYSGIWRDNEQF
TRBV27	TRBJ1-5	NA	NA	ASSFLSPGSNQPQH
TRBV5-6	TRBJ2-4	NA	NA	ASSLVGGPVNIQY
TRBV30	TRBJ1-2	NA	once	AWSPGGGYT
TRBV6-5	TRBJ2-5	TRBD2	medium-sized	ASSYPGGGMGETQY
TRBV28	TRBJ2-1	TRBD2	once	ASHAGGSYNEQF
TRBV6-6	TRBJ1-2	TRBD1	NA	ASRGQGVGVYGYT
TRBV4-1	TRBJ2-3	NA	NA	ASSQVDLVHTDTQY
TRBV6-6	TRBJ2-6	NA	NA	ASSTISGANVLT
TRBV28	TRBJ2-3	TRBD2	NA	ASSFQRGGTDTQY
TRBV5-1	TRBJ2-6	NA	NA	ASSPGGSGANGLT
TRBV2	TRBJ1-2	NA	NA	ASRTGNYGYT
TRBV19	TRBJ1-2	TRBD1	NA	ASSIDPPTGENYGYT
TRBV2	TRBJ1-2	NA	NA	ASSEVAGANYGYT
TRBV18	TRBJ2-5	TRBD1	NA	ASSPPGTGEETQY
TRBV30	TRBJ1-5	NA	once	AWSEPRLQRYSNQPQH
TRBV28	TRBJ2-3	TRBD1	few	ASSQTGTGGDTQY
TRBV27	TRBJ1-1	TRBD1	NA	ASSLSGTGGLNTEAF
TRBV7-3	TRBJ1-3	NA	NA	ASSLNPAGSGNTIY
TRBV11-3	TRBJ2-7	NA	once	AIPRWATGYEQY